These 8 T cell receptor beta chains originate from one sample sequenced in a study of regulatory T cells in long-lasting Graves disease. The time point is: newly diagnosed GD, antithyroid drugs for less than 3 months. The TCR library used RNA extracted from PBMCs. Arm-PCR of CDR3 regions and iRepertoire HTBI primers were the basis on which TCR beta libraries were built. TCRdb passed the multiplex PCR reads through MiXCR, listing each CDR3 protein once. The table has 400,000 to 550,000 distinct CDR3 sequences, roughly 15% seen once; the top ten hold around 10%. Another study also made use of these data, one on T cells in Graves' hyperthyroidism and ophthalmopathy.

Specimen: peripheral blood mononuclear cells (PBMCs), collected at new diagnosis, from a patient treated with antithyroid drugs. All receptors come from a woman in her thirties with Graves disease.

This clonotype was recorded at least ten times. The V gene is TRBV6-5, the J gene TRBJ1-1; D gene ambiguous. The CDR3 is 15 amino acids. The V end was cut by 0 bases, the J end by 0 bases, with 8 bases between. CDR1 and CDR2 from the germline V gene are MNHEY and SVGAGI. The CDR3 loop is CASSYSLGMNTEAFF. The CDR3 bases are TGTGCCAGCAGTTACTCGCTGGGGATGAACACTGAAGCTTTCTTT.

The chain has TRBV7-9 and TRBJ2-1; the D gene could be TRBD1 or TRBD2 (6 bases each). V was shortened by 7 bases and J by 6 bases, with 16 bases between the two germline ends. The CDR3 runs 14 residues. Germline-derived CDR1 and CDR2 are SEHNR and FQNEAQ (reference sequence). The CDR3 here is CASIEGGGGNEQFF. The CDR3 DNA reads as TGTGCCAGCATCGAGGGGGGCGGCGGCAATGAGCAGTTCTTC.

The chain links TRBV7-6 to TRBJ1-3, with D maybe TRBD1 (5 bases). CDR3 length: 13 amino acids. V dropped 3 bases and J dropped 14 bases, with 17 bases sitting between them. Germline assignment: CDR1 SGHVS and CDR2 FNYEAQ. CDR3 residues: CASSLGTAGGVYF. CDR3 bases: TGTGCCAGCAGCTTGGGGACGGCCGGAGGGGTATATTTT.

This clonotype is judged medium-sized. The gene calls are TRBV11-2 and TRBJ1-1; no clear D. The CDR3 length is 16 residues. Looked up from germline, CDR1 is SGHAT and CDR2 is FQNNGV. V lost 1 base to trimming and J lost 0 bases, with 12 bases between them. The CDR3 DNA sequence: TGTGCCAGCAGCTTAGGTGGGCCGAGAATGAACACTGAAGCTTTCTTT. Residues: CASSLGGPRMNTEAFF. Combining the CDR3 with reference TRBV11-2 and TRBJ1-1 gives the whole variable domain EAGVAQSPRYKIIEKRQSVAFWCNPISGHATLYWYQQILGQGPKLLIQFQNNGVVDDSQLPKDRFSAERLKGVDSTLKIQPAKLEDSAVYLCASSLGGPRMNTEAFFGQGTRLTVV.

The chain employs TRBV29-1 and TRBJ1-1; weak D call: TRBD1 (6 bases). The CDR3 is made up of 12 amino acids. V shed 7 bases and J shed 0 bases, with 9 bases lying between them. Germline V gene sequence: CDR1 SQVTM, CDR2 ANQGSEA. The CDR3 protein is CSGGHMNTEAFF. CDR3 nucleotides: TGCAGCGGGGGACATATGAACACTGAAGCTTTCTTT.

This clonotype was recorded many times. This chain connects TRBV28 to TRBJ1-5; maybe TRBD1 (6 bases). The CDR3 consists of 13 residues. Trimming took off 8 bases at V and 7 bases at J, with 15 bases between the two ends. Germline-derived CDR1 and CDR2 are MDHEN and SYDVKM. For the CDR3, the DNA is TGTGCCAGCCGGACAGTTTCGGGGCAGCCCCAGCATTTT. Its protein is CASRTVSGQPQHF.

This clonotype was detected a few times. J is TRBJ1-5 and V is TRBV20-1, with TRBD1 as a possible D gene (6 bases). CDR3 size: 14 residues. Germline assignment: CDR1 DFQATT and CDR2 SNEGSKA (reference sequence). Trimming shortened V by 1 base and J by 7 bases, and 14 bases separated the two germline ends. CDR3 loop: CSARGQGPGQPQHF. In nucleotides, the CDR3 is TGCAGTGCTAGAGGGCAGGGGCCCGGGCAGCCCCAGCATTTT.

The sample holds many counts of this clonotype. The chain couples TRBV20-1 to TRBJ2-5, with 13 bases that match TRBD2. This CDR3 is built from 15 residues. V shed 5 bases, J shed 4 bases, and the junction held 7 bases outside the gene matches. Germline V gene sequence: CDR1 DFQATT, CDR2 SNEGSKA (reference sequence). The CDR3 DNA reads TGCAGTGCTTCTCGGACTAGCGGGAGTGGAGAGACCCAGTACTTC. Translated: CSASRTSGSGETQYF.